Reported below is one TCR beta chain. The data stem from a study of blood T cell repertoires in COVID-19. Study-level background: Donors in the United States, Italy and Spain gave samples during acute or convalescent COVID-19. T cells, B-cell-depleted T cells, or PBMCs supplied cDNA or gDNA.

The germline V gene has CDR1 ENHRY and CDR2 SYGVKD. The CDR3 spans 14 residues. V was clipped by 2 bases and J by 9 bases, with 11 bases between them. Original analysis: The assay estimated nucleated cells by amplifying reference gene primers. Profiling relied on immunoSEQ multiplex PCR, and the TCRdb table lists in-frame clones only, not all of them. V and J calls and clone size are copied from that table; D and trimming were computed from the DNA. Seen here are 250,000 to 300,000 clones, roughly 85% observed once, and the top ten hold 9.5% to 12%. V and J are TRBV10-3 and TRBJ1-6; D possibly corresponds to TRBD1 (5 bases). The sample consisted of peripheral blood. The sequence was obtained from a woman in her sixties or seventies with acute or convalescent COVID-19. CDR3 amino acids: CAISEIRDASPLHF. Here the CDR3 DNA reads TGTGCCATCAGTGAGATCAGGGATGCTTCACCCCTCCACTTT.